The table lists the clone carrying this T cell receptor beta chain with a few counts. Its antigen remains unknown. This sample stems from a study of CD8+ T cells in alopecia areata. Study summary: In an open-label trial, patients got 5 to 10 mg tofacitinib twice daily. The study, taken as a whole, reports: Persistence in scalp and blood during tofacitinib was observed for many expanded lesional clones.

Treatment of the sample: oral pan-JAK inhibitor, 5-10 mg twice daily. Researchers took lesional scalp punch biopsies and peripheral blood from people who were alopecia areata patients. CDR1 is MNHEY and CDR2 is SVGAGI in the germline V gene. Trimming pared 8 bases from V and 7 bases from J, leaving 9 bases between. This CDR3 contains 12 residues. Sequencing templates came from extracted RNA that was reverse transcribed into cDNA. The protocol was immunoSEQ multiplex PCR, while the TCRdb copy is restricted to in-frame clones and leaves out a portion. The sample has fewer than 200,000 clones; about 61% are singletons.

J is TRBJ1-6 and V is TRBV6-5; TRBD1 is a possible D gene (6 bases). The specimen was CD4+ T cells sorted from blood, collected between weeks 55 and 65, from a patient treated with tofacitinib. The sequence derives from a human donor with alopecia areata. The CDR3: CASGTGNSPLHF. The CDR3 coding sequence is TGTGCCAGCGGCACAGGGAATTCACCCCTCCACTTT.